Listed below are T cell receptor beta chains from one sample, sequenced in a study of CD8 T cells in ankylosing spondylitis. TCRdb analysed the 5' RACE reads with MiXCR anew, one entry per CDR3 protein. The table has about 240,000 distinct CDR3 sequences, about 10% seen once. The sequencing input was blood, either unsorted or a sorted T cell fraction (not recorded which). The receptors were gathered from a male donor with ankylosing spondylitis or in good health (not recorded which). Each CDR3 is given with its conserved first and last residue. Fields, in order: clone size, J gene, D gene, V gene, CDR3 DNA, CDR3 protein. The D gene is left open where the match is weak. Clone size, where shown, is once, few, many, or a class for clones that have expanded.

few,TRBJ2-3,-,TRBV20-1,TGCAGTGCTAGTATCGGACTAACAATCAGCACAGATACGCAGTATTTT,CSASIGLTISTDTQYF
-,TRBJ2-3,-,TRBV4-1,TGCGCCAGCAGCCAAGTGACAGGTGCAGATACGCAGTATTTT,CASSQVTGADTQYF
many,TRBJ1-5,-,TRBV6-1,TGTGCCAGCAGTCCGCGAACCACTACTCATCAGCCCCAGCATTTT,CASSPRTTTHQPQHF
many,TRBJ1-2,TRBD1,TRBV5-1,TGCGCCAGCAGCCTTCGACAGGGGGAGGGCTATGGCTACACCTTC,CASSLRQGEGYGYTF
few,TRBJ2-3,TRBD2,TRBV4-2,TGTGCCAGCAGCCAAAGCCAGGCGAGCGGGAGGGCCCAAAGCACAGATACGCAGTATTTT,CASSQSQASGRAQSTDTQYF
many,TRBJ2-2,-,TRBV10-3,TGTGCCATCAGTGAGTCGGGGGAGAACACCGGGGAGCTGTTTTTT,CAISESGENTGELFF
many,TRBJ2-7,-,TRBV11-2,TGTGCCAGCAGCGGAGGAGACAGGAGCTCCTACGAGCAGTACTTC,CASSGGDRSSYEQYF
few,TRBJ2-1,TRBD2,TRBV28,TGTGCCAGCAGCTCCCGCCTAGCGGGAGGGCCCGGTGAGCAGTTCTTC,CASSSRLAGGPGEQFF
many,TRBJ2-3,-,TRBV12-3/TRBV12-4,TGTGCCAGCAGTTCGGGTCTAGCGTCGACGCAGTATTTT,CASSSGLASTQYF
many,TRBJ2-2,-,TRBV25-1,TGTGCCAGCGTACTGGGGGACCTACACACCGGGGAGCTGTTTTTT,CASVLGDLHTGELFF
many,TRBJ1-4,-,TRBV9,TGTGCCAGCAGCACCACGGGTGCAACTAATGAAAAACTGTTTTTT,CASSTTGATNEKLFF
few,TRBJ2-5,TRBD1,TRBV6-2/TRBV6-3,TGTGCCAGCAGATCGCCGGGACAGGGTGTCAAGACCCAGTACTTC,CASRSPGQGVKTQYF
many,TRBJ2-3,-,TRBV28,TGTGCCAGCAGTTTAGTCAGGGGGAGGACAGATACGCAGTATTTT,CASSLVRGRTDTQYF
many,TRBJ2-1,-,TRBV29-1,TGCAGCGTGTTAGACAATGAGCAGTTCTTC,CSVLDNEQFF
-,TRBJ2-1,TRBD2,TRBV3-1,TGTGCCAGCAGCCAATCCTTTCTAGCGGGACATCACAATGAGCAGTTCTTC,CASSQSFLAGHHNEQFF
many,TRBJ2-5,-,TRBV12-3/TRBV12-4,TGTGCCAGCAGTTTACGGGACTCCCAACAGACCCAGTACTTC,CASSLRDSQQTQYF
few,TRBJ2-1,-,TRBV7-8,TGTGCCAGCAGCGCGGCCTTGAGCTCCTACAATGAGCAGTTCTTC,CASSAALSSYNEQFF
many,TRBJ1-2,TRBD1,TRBV6-6,TGTGCCAGCCGGCGGGACAGACAAGGAGGCTACACCTTC,CASRRDRQGGYTF
many,TRBJ2-1,TRBD2,TRBV15,TGTGCCACCAGCAGAGAACTAGCGGCCAATGAGCAGTTCTTC,CATSRELAANEQFF
-,TRBJ2-5,TRBD1,TRBV5-1,TGCGCCAGCAGCCCTAGGACAGGCGTGTACCAAGAGACCCAGTACTTC,CASSPRTGVYQETQYF
-,TRBJ2-3,TRBD2,TRBV5-1,TGCGCCAGCAGCTTTGGGACTAGCGGGATCTCAGATACGCAGTATTTT,CASSFGTSGISDTQYF
many,TRBJ1-1,-,TRBV21-1,TGTGCCAGCAAACGACAGGGGGCGGTTGTTGAAGCGAGGGGAGCCAACACTGAAGCTTTCTTT,CASKRQGAVVEARGANTEAFF
many,TRBJ2-1,-,TRBV11-1,TGTGCCAGCAGAAGACTAGCTTTAGGGGGGTACAATGAGCAGTTCTTC,CASRRLALGGYNEQFF
many,TRBJ2-3,TRBD2,TRBV25-1,TGTGCCAGCAGTCCTTCCAGGACTAGCGGGAGCACAGATACGCAGTATTTT,CASSPSRTSGSTDTQYF
-,TRBJ2-5,-,TRBV28,TGTGCCAGCAGTTATGTAGCGCGACAAGAGACCCAGTACTTC,CASSYVARQETQYF
many,TRBJ2-3,-,TRBV5-1,TGCGCCAGCAGCTTGGCCGGGGCAGTCACAGATACGCAGTATTTT,CASSLAGAVTDTQYF
many,TRBJ2-4,TRBD1,TRBV11-2,TGTGCCAGCAGCCCGGGGACAGGGGTGTACTTC,CASSPGTGVYF
many,TRBJ1-2,-,TRBV5-1,TGCGCCAGCAGCTACCGAAGAGATTATGCCTACACCTTC,CASSYRRDYAYTF
many,TRBJ1-2,TRBD1,TRBV7-2,TGTGCCAGCAGCTTTAAACGGGACAGCTATGGCTACACCTTC,CASSFKRDSYGYTF